The entry below describes one T cell receptor beta chain. The junction departs from germline at one end; a sequencing error may be responsible. The sample belongs to a study of cytomegalovirus exposure and HLA in healthy donors. PCR employed 60 Vbeta and 13 Jbeta primers. Some clones are missing from TCRdb's copy, which holds only in-frame ones; the method was immunoSEQ multiplex PCR. The repertoire has 140,000 to 150,000 clones, just under 75% of them found once; the top ten carry roughly 1.7%. CDR1 and CDR2 from the germline V gene are SEHNR and FQNEAQ (reference sequence). The CDR3 length is 17 residues.

The chain recombines TRBV7-9 with TRBJ2-5; 15 nucleotides line up with TRBD2. This clonotype originated in a woman between 18 and 30 years old in good health and CMV-seronegative. The specimen sequenced was PBMCs. DNA for the CDR3: TGTTCCAGCAGCTCAGGACTAGCGGGAGGGTACCAAGAGACCCAGTACTTC. It specifies CSSSSGLAGGYQETQYF.